These 24 T cell receptor beta chains were all obtained from the same sample, sequenced in a study of CD8+CD57+ T cells in acquired aplastic anemia. The TCR beta profiling, which covered VDJ combination and CDR3 sequence, was carried out using genomic DNA as the template. TCRdb used MiXCR to reprocess the reads, holding one entry per CDR3 protein. The sample has around 130,000 distinct CDR3 sequences, 55% to 70% seen once. Individuals selected for sequencing had exhibited CD8+CD57+ cell expansion on flow cytometry. Sequencing input: sorted CD4+, CD8+, or CD8+CD57+ T cells (not recorded which) from PBMCs. The origin of the receptors is a human donor with aplastic anemia.

The sample holds many counts of this clonotype. This chain joins TRBV7-9 and TRBJ1-1; D is perhaps TRBD1 (6 bases). There are 15 residues in the CDR3. V was shortened by 1 base and J by 7 bases, with 16 bases between the two germline ends. Germline values: CDR1 SEHNR, CDR2 FQNEAQ (reference sequence). The CDR3 DNA reads as TGTGCCAGCAGCTTAGTCGGGGGGCCCTCCGGTGAAGCTTTCTTT. Translation gives CASSLVGGPSGEAFF.

This clonotype was seen many times. The chain joins TRBV20-1 to TRBJ1-1; D is undetermined. Germline V gene data show CDR1 as DFQATT and CDR2 as SNEGSKA (reference sequence). The CDR3 has 14 residues. V was cut by 0 bases and J by 4 bases, with 12 bases left in between. The CDR3 region has the DNA TGCAGTGCTAGAGATGCCCAAAGGACCACTGAAGCTTTCTTT. It codes for CSARDAQRTTEAFF.

This clonotype was recorded a few times. This chain connects TRBV15 to TRBJ1-6; TRBD1 is a possible D gene (6 bases). The CDR3 loop spans 15 amino acids. The V gene's germline CDR1 is LNHNV and CDR2 YYDKDF (reference sequence). The V end was cut by 2 bases, the J end by 10 bases, with 15 bases between. Written as DNA, the CDR3 is TGTGCCACCAGCAGAATAGTACAGGGCAAATCACCCCTCCACTTT. Protein product: CATSRIVQGKSPLHF. Complete variable domain (other parts from reference TRBV15 and TRBJ1-6): DAMVIQNPRYQVTQFGKPVTLSCSQTLNHNVMYWYQQKSSQAPKLLFHYYDKDFNNEADTPDNFQSRRPNTSFCFLDIRSPGLGDTAMYLCATSRIVQGKSPLHFGNGTRLTVT.

The chain uses TRBV20-1 and TRBJ2-7; 11 nucleotides match TRBD1. J was trimmed by 6 bases and V by 5 bases; bases with no gene match: 12. Per the germline V gene, CDR1 is DFQATT and CDR2 is SNEGSKA (reference sequence). The CDR3 covers 15 residues. This CDR3 reads CSALDTGTGGLEQYF. CDR3 coding DNA: TGCAGTGCTCTGGACACCGGGACAGGGGGACTCGAGCAGTACTTC.

This clonotype was found a few times. This rearrangement joins TRBV10-3 to TRBJ2-5; D remains ambiguous. Germline CDR1 and CDR2: ENHRY and SYGVKD. Trimming removed 2 bases from V and 7 bases from J, with 5 bases in between. This CDR3 has 11 residues. The CDR3 loop reads CAISEMGTQYF. DNA of the CDR3: TGTGCCATCAGTGAGATGGGGACCCAGTACTTC.

The chain uses TRBV2 and TRBJ1-1; 7 nucleotides agree with TRBD1. With V trimmed by 4 bases and J by 0 bases, 5 bases remained unmatched. Germline V lookup: CDR1 SNHLY, CDR2 FYNNEI. CDR3 length equals 15 residues. The CDR3 bases are TGTGCCAGCAGTGTTGGGACAGTAATGAACACTGAAGCTTTCTTT. As protein: CASSVGTVMNTEAFF.

There are many counts of this clonotype. The chain combines TRBV7-9 with TRBJ1-5, with TRBD1 identical over 8 bases. The germline gives CDR1 SEHNR, CDR2 FQNEAQ (reference sequence). The length of the CDR3 is 13 residues. Trimming at V came to 5 bases and at J to 4 bases, leaving 1 base not matched to a gene. CDR3: CASSGTGNQPQHF. CDR3 nucleotide sequence: TGTGCCAGCAGCGGGACAGGAAATCAGCCCCAGCATTTT.

In regard to this clonotype: It may be a read error: a sequence one base away is much more abundant. The rearrangement uses TRBV2 and TRBJ2-7, with 8 bases identical to TRBD1. CDR1 is SNHLY and CDR2 is FYNNEI in the germline V gene. The CDR3 contains 14 residues. The junction had 8 bases not matched to a gene; V was cut back by 5 bases and J by 5 bases. The CDR3 coding sequence is TGTGCCAGCAGTATAGGACAGGGCCTCAACGAGCAGTACTTC. It translates to CASSIGQGLNEQYF. Together with reference TRBV2 and TRBJ2-7, the CDR3 gives the full variable domain: EPEVTQTPSHQVTQMGQEVILRCVPISNHLYFYWYRQILGQKVEFLVSFYNNEISEKSEIFDDQFSVERPDGSNFTLKIRSTKLEDSAMYFCASSIGQGLNEQYFGPGTRLTVT.

The CDR3 sequence: CSARDPRGHEQYF. The CDR3 coding sequence is TGCAGTGCTAGAGATCCCAGGGGCCACGAGCAGTACTTC. The rearrangement uses TRBV20-1 and TRBJ2-7, with D possibly TRBD1 on 6 matching bases. Per the germline V gene, CDR1 is DFQATT and CDR2 is SNEGSKA (reference sequence). This CDR3 comprises 13 residues. V lost 0 bases to trimming and J lost 5 bases, with 11 bases between them.

The rearrangement links TRBV7-3 to TRBJ2-5; D is perhaps TRBD1 (5 bases). Trimming took off 4 bases at V and 3 bases at J, with 18 bases between the two ends. CDR1 is SGHTA and CDR2 is FQGTGA in the germline V gene. CDR3 length equals 16 residues. The CDR3 reads CASSSNLDSRKETQYF. DNA of the CDR3: TGTGCCAGCAGCTCTAACCTAGACAGCCGTAAAGAGACCCAGTACTTC.

J is TRBJ1-6 and V is TRBV24-1, with TRBD1 as a possible D gene (5 bases). The CDR3 extends over 17 amino acids. The V end lost 3 bases, the J end lost 5 bases, and 16 bases lay between the germline ends. Per the germline V gene, CDR1 is KGHDR and CDR2 is SFDVKD. The CDR3 region has the DNA TGTGCCACCAGTGATGCACGATCGGGACGGAATAATTCACCCCTCCACTTT. Its protein is CATSDARSGRNNSPLHF.

The J gene is TRBJ2-5, the V gene TRBV10-1; TRBD2 is a possible D gene (7 bases). Germline CDR1 WNHNN, CDR2 SYGVQD (reference sequence). The CDR3 consists of 16 residues. Trimming stripped 3 bases from V and 5 bases from J, with 19 bases between. Here the CDR3 reads CASSEGGAGLEETQYF. CDR3 DNA: TGCGCCAGCAGTGAAGGGGGGGCCGGACTGGAGGAGACCCAGTACTTC.

The J gene is TRBJ1-2, the V gene TRBV15; 10 bases align to TRBD1. J gave up 7 bases and V 5 bases, and 13 bases lay outside the gene matches. CDR3 length equals 16 residues. Germline CDR1 is LNHNV and CDR2 is YYDKDF (reference sequence). This CDR3 reads CATSGEGDRGLSGYTF. CDR3 coding DNA: TGTGCCACCAGCGGGGAGGGGGACAGGGGACTTAGTGGCTACACCTTC. The whole variable domain, filled in from reference TRBV15 and TRBJ1-2, reads DAMVIQNPRYQVTQFGKPVTLSCSQTLNHNVMYWYQQKSSQAPKLLFHYYDKDFNNEADTPDNFQSRRPNTSFCFLDIRSPGLGDTAMYLCATSGEGDRGLSGYTFGSGTRLTVV.

This clonotype was detected ten times or more. The chain uses TRBV19 and TRBJ1-1; no clear D gene. The CDR3 length is 12 residues. The V and J ends lost 8 bases and 2 bases respectively, with 9 bases between them. From germline, CDR1 is LNHDA and CDR2 SQIVND (reference sequence). The CDR3 is CASGEGNTEAFF. The CDR3 DNA reads as TGTGCCAGTGGGGAGGGAAACACTGAAGCTTTCTTT.

The chain recombines TRBV7-2 with TRBJ1-3; D call uncertain. CDR3 length: 13 residues. The V and J ends lost 4 bases and 2 bases respectively, with 6 bases between them. Germline assignment: CDR1 SGHTA and CDR2 FQGNSA. The CDR3 spells CASSSWTGNTIYF. For the CDR3, the DNA is TGTGCCAGCAGCTCTTGGACTGGAAACACCATATATTTT.

The chain carries TRBV29-1 and TRBJ1-5; D gene ambiguous. V lost 3 bases, J lost 6 bases, and 12 bases lay in between. Germline V gene lookup returns CDR1 SQVTM and CDR2 ANQGSEA. This CDR3 has 13 residues. CDR3 sequence: CSVDCLPAQPQHF. The CDR3 DNA reads as TGCAGCGTTGATTGCTTGCCCGCTCAGCCCCAGCATTTT.

V and J are TRBV20-1 and TRBJ2-5, with TRBD2 matching over 7 bases. With 0 bases clipped from V and 9 bases from J, the junction kept 4 bases outside the gene matches. From germline, CDR1 is DFQATT and CDR2 SNEGSKA (reference sequence). This CDR3 contains 12 residues. This chain's CDR3 is CSAREMGGPQYF. For the CDR3, the DNA is TGCAGTGCTAGAGAGATGGGAGGGCCCCAGTACTTC.

This clonotype was detected a few times. Possible read error: a much larger clone is one base away. V is TRBV7-9 and J is TRBJ2-7, with D tentatively TRBD2 (6 bases). The CDR3 is made up of 14 amino acids. The V gene's germline CDR1 is SEHNR and CDR2 FQNEAQ (reference sequence). Trimming removed 4 bases from V and 5 bases from J, with 15 bases in between. The CDR3 DNA sequence: TGTGCCAGCAGCTCGGGACCGGGGGTGGACGAGCAGTACTTC. This sequence encodes CASSSGPGVDEQYF.

V gene TRBV2 combines with J gene TRBJ1-2; D is unresolved. V was clipped by 8 bases and J by 5 bases, with 9 bases between them. The CDR3 is made up of 11 amino acids. Per germline, CDR1 SNHLY and CDR2 FYNNEI. Written as DNA, the CDR3 is TGTGCCAGCCAGAACAGTTATGGCTACACCTTC. Protein sequence: CASQNSYGYTF.

The genes are TRBV3-1 and TRBJ2-1, with TRBD2 matching over 7 bases. CDR3 size: 17 residues. Germline trimming cut 0 bases from V and 2 bases from J; bases unmatched to any gene: 7. CDR1 is LGHDT, CDR2 YNNKEL, per germline (reference sequence). Here the CDR3 DNA reads TGTGCCAGCAGCCAAGAATCCGGGGGGTGCCCCTACAATGAGCAGTTCTTC. It translates to CASSQESGGCPYNEQFF.

The J gene is TRBJ2-3, the V gene TRBV25-1; 8 bases are shared with TRBD1. After removal of 4 bases from V and 3 bases from J, the junction contained 6 bases not matched to a gene. The CDR3 has 15 residues. From germline, CDR1 is MGHDK and CDR2 SYGVNS. CDR3 DNA: TGTGCCAGCAGTGTGGACAGGGACTGGACAGATACGCAGTATTTT. It codes for CASSVDRDWTDTQYF. Full variable domain (rest looked up from reference TRBV25-1 and TRBJ2-3): EADIYQTPRYLVIGTGKKITLECSQTMGHDKMYWYQQDPGMELHLIHYSYGVNSTEKGDLSSESTVSRIRTEHFPLTLESARPSHTSQYLCASSVDRDWTDTQYFGPGTRLTVL.

The chain carries TRBV19 and TRBJ1-1; 9 bases match TRBD1. This CDR3 spans 13 amino acids. Trimming at V came to 5 bases and at J to 4 bases, leaving 2 bases not matched to a gene. CDR1 and CDR2 (germline): LNHDA, SQIVND (reference sequence). The CDR3 region has the DNA TGTGCCAGTAGTCAGACAGGGGGCACTGAAGCTTTCTTT. It is translated as CASSQTGGTEAFF.

This clonotype was seen many times. The CDR3 loop reads CATSRTVSNQPQHF. Here the CDR3 DNA reads TGTGCCACCAGCAGGACAGTCAGCAATCAGCCCCAGCATTTT. V is TRBV15 and J is TRBJ1-5; TRBD1 might be the D (5 bases). CDR3 length: 14 amino acids. The V gene's germline CDR1 is LNHNV and CDR2 YYDKDF (reference sequence). Trimming removed 3 bases at V and 1 base at J, with 7 bases between.

This clonotype was seen at least ten times. This rearrangement joins TRBV28 to TRBJ1-1; unclear D gene. This CDR3 has 13 residues. The V end was cut by 1 base, the J end by 1 base, with 4 bases between. Germline V gene sequence: CDR1 MDHEN, CDR2 SYDVKM. CDR3 loop: CASSLSPNTEAFF. CDR3 DNA: TGTGCCAGCAGTTTATCGCCGAACACTGAAGCTTTCTTT.